This section outlines one T cell receptor beta chain sequence together with its context. The clone's antigen remains unknown. The junction departs from the called germline gene at one end, perhaps through a read error. This record belongs to a study of blood T cell repertoires in COVID-19 (dated by TCRdb to the early 2020s). About the full investigation: The collaborator samples originated in the United States, Italy and Spain and spanned the acute and convalescent phases of COVID-19. The repertoires were released in a freely available public database meant as a resource for research on the immune response to SARS-CoV-2. Subjects who had been exposed to COVID-19, were actively infected with it, or had recovered from it provided the deeply sampled blood TCRbeta repertoires that made up the dataset. The samples were drawn from two sources: the first 160 participants of the ongoing ImmuneRACE study, and fewer than 1,500 subjects contributed by 6 global collaborators. A de-identified subject ID, COVID-19 status, age in years and sex were almost always included in the sample metadata. Where available, HLA class I and class II types were obtained from metadata supplied by the sample provider rather than from assay-based typing. The material from the prospective study consisted of cDNA or gDNA derived from T cells, B-cell-depleted T cells, or PBMCs. The full study reports these points: Clinical and demographic metadata were provided uncurated, with the amount varying by source and participant.

Each collaborating institution followed its own protocols to collect whole blood in K2EDTA tubes. For TCRbeta analysis, collaborator samples were shipped as frozen whole blood, as isolated PBMCs, or as DNA extracted from either sample type. TCRbeta CDR3 regions were amplified from genomic DNA using the immunoSEQ Assay, a bias-controlled multiplex PCR. The paper's data handling went like this. Within the assay, amplification of reference gene primers was used to estimate how many nucleated cells each sample contained. Sequence reads were collapsed and filtered to measure the absolute abundance of every unique TCRbeta CDR3 rearrangement. For each sample, productive Simpson clonality was calculated as the square root of Simpson's diversity index over productive rearrangements. TCRdb carries this immuneACCESS record with in-frame sequences only. Its versions omit some clonotypes, under half of them owing to an unresolved V gene in the studies checked, with the rest unexplained. D and trimming come from the DNA, and the V and J calls and clone size come from that table. Across this sample there are about 150,000 clones, with approximately 73% seen only once. The top ten constitute 4.2% of the sample.

The CDR3 runs 11 amino acids, cysteine and phenylalanine included. Solely the CDR3 DNA is kept, with 33 bases framed from the first base. The germline V gene supplies CDR1 MDHEN and CDR2 SYDVKM. The receptor chain draws on TRBV28 and TRBJ2-7; D gene: possibly TRBD2, on 5 matching bases. Sequencing input: peripheral blood. This clonotype was obtained from a man in his fifties or sixties with acute or convalescent COVID-19. Here the CDR3 is given as CASSLEDSPSF. Here is the DNA: TGTGCCAGCAGTTTAGAGGACTCCCCTTCGTTC.